Below, 10 T cell receptor beta chains from the same sample are listed, as sequenced in a study of blood T cells in healthy people across ages. A sample-barcoded 5' primer and a J-beta primer mix were used in a second PCR of about 7 to 12 cycles. TCRdb itself ran the 5' RACE reads through MiXCR, one entry per CDR3 protein. The sample has some 1,800,000 distinct CDR3 sequences, 30% to 40% seen once; the top ten hold around 23%. Source material: blood. These receptors were collected from a human donor in good health.

The V gene is TRBV3-1, the J gene TRBJ1-4, with D unresolved. Germline V lookup: CDR1 LGHDT, CDR2 YNNKEL (reference sequence). V gave up 7 bases and J gave up 0 bases, with 15 bases separating them. The CDR3 length is 16 residues. The CDR3 region is CASNLRSLATNEKLFF. The CDR3 DNA reads TGTGCCAGCAACCTCCGCAGCCTTGCAACTAATGAAAAACTGTTTTTT.

This chain uses TRBV19 with TRBJ2-5, with D perhaps matching TRBD1 (6 bases). Germline CDR1 is LNHDA and CDR2 is SQIVND (reference sequence). V was shortened by 8 bases and J by 1 base, with 20 bases between the two germline ends. CDR3 length: 16 residues. This CDR3 reads CASSHPGAPIQETQYF. The CDR3 nucleotides are TGTGCCAGTTCGCACCCAGGGGCACCAATCCAAGAGACCCAGTACTTC.

The chain combines TRBV11-2 with TRBJ2-5; no reliable D call. This CDR3 has 11 amino acids. Between the trimmed V and J ends, which lost 7 bases and 5 bases, there was a span of 8 bases. Germline V gene data show CDR1 as SGHAT and CDR2 as FQNNGV. The CDR3 spells CASTYLETQYF. For the CDR3, the DNA is TGTGCCAGCACCTACCTCGAGACCCAGTACTTC. Drawing the rest from reference TRBV11-2 and TRBJ2-5, the complete variable domain is EAGVAQSPRYKIIEKRQSVAFWCNPISGHATLYWYQQILGQGPKLLIQFQNNGVVDDSQLPKDRFSAERLKGVDSTLKIQPAKLEDSAVYLCASTYLETQYFGPGTRLLVL.

The rearrangement uses TRBV7-2 and TRBJ1-1; D is ambiguous. V shed 1 base and J shed 4 bases, with 10 bases lying between them. The germline gives CDR1 SGHTA, CDR2 FQGNSA. This CDR3 is built from 14 residues. The DNA for the CDR3 is TGTGCCAGCAGCTTAGTGGCAGAGTCCACTGAAGCTTTCTTT. Its protein product is CASSLVAESTEAFF.

The chain joins TRBV20-1 to TRBJ2-5; D is perhaps TRBD1 or TRBD2 (6 bases each). CDR1 DFQATT and CDR2 SNEGSKA come from the germline V gene (reference sequence). The CDR3 is 14 residues long. Between the trimmed V and J ends, which lost 2 bases and 5 bases, there was a span of 15 bases. In nucleotides, the CDR3 is TGCAGTGCTAGACGTATGGGGGGCCAGGAGACCCAGTACTTC. It is translated as CSARRMGGQETQYF.

With regard to this clonotype: Sequence at one end of the junction differs from germline and may be a read error. The chain joins TRBV20-1 to TRBJ2-3; TRBD2 matches 10 bases. The CDR3 length is 15 residues. Germline lookup yields CDR1 DFQATT and CDR2 SNEGSKA (reference sequence). CDR3 protein: CIPQSGGGRTDTQYF. CDR3 bases: TGTATTCCCCAAAGCGGGGGGGGGCGCACAGATACGCAGTATTTT.

This clonotype was counted between two and nine times. V and J are TRBV5-5 and TRBJ2-7; the D gene is possibly TRBD1 (6 bases). Deletions cut 0 bases from V and 2 bases from J, with 15 bases between. The germline gives CDR1 SGHKS, CDR2 YYEKEE (reference sequence). The CDR3 loop spans 16 amino acids. In DNA, the CDR3 is TGTGCCAGCAGCTTGGGAGCTTGGGGGCCTACCTACGAGCAGTACTTC. This encodes CASSLGAWGPTYEQYF.

This clonotype was observed a few times. The V and J genes are TRBV12-3 or TRBV12-4 and TRBJ2-3; 9 bases match TRBD2. The CDR3 totals 17 residues. J lost 5 bases, V lost 3 bases, and 12 bases had no gene match. The CDR3 DNA sequence: TGTGCCAGCAGTTTTTTGGCCGAGCGGGGGGTTCGAGATACGCAGTATTTT. Protein: CASSFLAERGVRDTQYF.

This chain connects TRBV3-1 to TRBJ2-5; 7 bases align to TRBD2. The CDR3 covers 16 residues. The V gene's germline CDR1 is LGHDT and CDR2 YNNKEL (reference sequence). Germline trimming cut 1 base from V and 4 bases from J; bases unmatched to any gene: 9. CDR3 bases: TGTGCCAGCAGCCAAGGGAGGACTAGTAAGAGAGAGACCCAGTACTTC. As protein: CASSQGRTSKRETQYF.

This rearrangement joins TRBV29-1 to TRBJ2-3; 15 bases align to TRBD2. The CDR3 contains 14 residues. The germline gives CDR1 SQVTM, CDR2 ANQGSEA. The V and J ends lost 7 bases and 10 bases, in that order; junction bases with no gene match: 9. The CDR3 region has the DNA TGCAGCGGGCGGACTAGCGGGGGGGCTTCTCCGCAGTATTTT. This sequence encodes CSGRTSGGASPQYF.